This TCR beta chain is from a study of T cells in Graves' hyperthyroidism and ophthalmopathy. Study-level findings and limits: Model-based prediction identified ophthalmopathy a median roughly 5.9 months prior to its onset. Stable hyperthyroidism and ophthalmopathy were separated using 13 V-J signatures.

Ophthalmopathy in the patients scored at least 3 on Clinical Activity Score and at least 4 on NOSPECS grade, lasting under 3 months. Exclusion criteria comprised uncontrolled infection, other autoimmune disease, pregnancy or lactation. Germline assignment: CDR1 SQVTM and CDR2 ANQGSEA. The CDR3 is 11 residues long. Trimming left V 8 bases short and J 1 base short, with 8 bases between. Using RNA transcripts as the source, TCR beta CDR3 regions were amplified. The TCR CDR3 was amplified in a first-round RT-PCR using the HTBI primer set. TCRdb recomputed calls from the multiplex PCR reads with MiXCR, one row per CDR3 protein. The top ten clones hold roughly 13% of a sample with about 400,000 distinct CDR3 sequences, approximately 14% of them seen once. In this sample, this clonotype turned up many times. The antigen is not known.

This TCR came from a man aged 18 to 35 with Graves' ophthalmopathy. This rearrangement joins TRBV29-1 to TRBJ1-1; D remains ambiguous. The source material was blood. CDR3 bases: TGCAGCCCGACACAGAACACTGAAGCTTTCTTT. Translated: CSPTQNTEAFF.